The T cell receptor beta chain described here comes from a study of shared clonotypes between healthy human individuals. Study results and limitations: Sampling was confined to blood; repertoires within tissues likely differ.

Each subset's genomic DNA was split evenly across several immunoSEQ plates. Libraries were prepared by immunoSEQ multiplex PCR; TCRdb keeps only in-frame clonotypes and omits some of them. The repertoire holds more than 2,000,000 clones, with approximately 95% as singletons. The CDR3 spans 14 residues. V gave up 0 bases and J gave up 0 bases, with 6 bases separating them. Germline CDR1 is SGHRS and CDR2 is YFSETQ. The study drew all its donors from Caucasian adults living in Nashville, Tennessee. Notes on this clone: The antigen remains unidentified. Other DNA variants within this sample encode the same CDR3.

The chain joins TRBV5-1 to TRBJ2-5; no clear D. This clonotype was obtained from a man younger than 35 in good health. Some clones in this sample may be carry-over from other donors' samples. Sequences were obtained from naive CD4+ T cells from PBMCs. Documented subset: CD45RA+ positively selected. The CDR3 sequence is CASSLVADQETQYF. The CDR3 nucleotides are TGCGCCAGCAGCTTGGTGGCGGACCAAGAGACCCAGTACTTC.